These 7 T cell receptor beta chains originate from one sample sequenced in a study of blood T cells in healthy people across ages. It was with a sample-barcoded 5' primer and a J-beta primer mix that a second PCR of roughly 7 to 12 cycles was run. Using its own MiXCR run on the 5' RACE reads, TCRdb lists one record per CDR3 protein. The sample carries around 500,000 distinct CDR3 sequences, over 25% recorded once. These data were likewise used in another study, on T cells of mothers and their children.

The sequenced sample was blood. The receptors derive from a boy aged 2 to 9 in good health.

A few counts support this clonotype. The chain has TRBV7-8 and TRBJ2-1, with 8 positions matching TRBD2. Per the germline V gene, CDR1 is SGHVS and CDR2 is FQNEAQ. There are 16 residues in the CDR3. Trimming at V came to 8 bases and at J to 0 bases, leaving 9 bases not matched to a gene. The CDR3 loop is CASSRAGDTSYNEQFF. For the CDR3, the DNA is TGTGCCAGCTCCAGAGCGGGAGATACCTCCTACAATGAGCAGTTCTTC.

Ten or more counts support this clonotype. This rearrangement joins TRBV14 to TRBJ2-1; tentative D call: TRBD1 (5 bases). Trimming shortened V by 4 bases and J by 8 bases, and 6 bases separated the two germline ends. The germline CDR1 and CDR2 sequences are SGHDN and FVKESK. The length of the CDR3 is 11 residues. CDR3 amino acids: CASSPGYEQFF. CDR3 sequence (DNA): TGTGCCAGCAGCCCAGGGTATGAGCAGTTCTTC.

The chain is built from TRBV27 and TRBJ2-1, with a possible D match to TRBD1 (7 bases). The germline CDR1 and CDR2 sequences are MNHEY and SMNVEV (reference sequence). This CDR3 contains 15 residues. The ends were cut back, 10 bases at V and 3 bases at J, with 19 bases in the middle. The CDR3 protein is CATQHDREVYNEQFF. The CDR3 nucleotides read TGTGCCACCCAGCATGACAGGGAGGTCTACAATGAGCAGTTCTTC.

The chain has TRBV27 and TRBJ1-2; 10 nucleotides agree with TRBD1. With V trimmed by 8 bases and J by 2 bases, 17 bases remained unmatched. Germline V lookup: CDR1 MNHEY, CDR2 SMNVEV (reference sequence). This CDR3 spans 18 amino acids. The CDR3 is CASRDRGLQVQGNYGYTF. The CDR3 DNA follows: TGTGCCAGCCGGGACAGGGGACTCCAGGTGCAAGGGAACTATGGCTACACCTTC.

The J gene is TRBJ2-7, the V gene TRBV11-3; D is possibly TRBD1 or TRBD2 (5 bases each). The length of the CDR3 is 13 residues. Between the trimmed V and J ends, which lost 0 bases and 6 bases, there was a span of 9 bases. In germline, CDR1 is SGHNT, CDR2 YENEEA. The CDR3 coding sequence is TGTGCCAGCAGCTTAGACCGGGGCTGCGAGCAGTACTTC. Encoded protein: CASSLDRGCEQYF.

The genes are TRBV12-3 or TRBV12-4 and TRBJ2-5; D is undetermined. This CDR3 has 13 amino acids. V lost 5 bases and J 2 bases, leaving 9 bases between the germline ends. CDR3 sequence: CASSPSWQETQYF. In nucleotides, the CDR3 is TGTGCCAGCAGTCCCTCGTGGCAAGAGACCCAGTACTTC.

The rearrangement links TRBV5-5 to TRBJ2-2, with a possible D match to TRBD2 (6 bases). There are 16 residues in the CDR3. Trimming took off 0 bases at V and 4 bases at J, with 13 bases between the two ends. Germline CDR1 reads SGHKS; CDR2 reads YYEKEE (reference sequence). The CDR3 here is CASSLAVGGSTGELFF. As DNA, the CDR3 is TGTGCCAGCAGCTTGGCCGTTGGGGGGAGCACCGGGGAGCTGTTTTTT.